Given below is one T cell receptor (beta chain) in context. Time point specified: pre-treatment sample, taken before nivolumab and TIL therapy. This was the immunoSEQ v3 assay. The protocol was immunoSEQ multiplex PCR, while the TCRdb copy is restricted to in-frame clones and leaves out a portion. The sample records about 21,000 clones, around 70% being singletons. The CDR3 sequence is 15 residues long. Germline CDR1 and CDR2: LGHDT and YNNKEL (reference sequence). Trimming removed 2 bases from V and 7 bases from J; junction bases left unmatched: 7. This sample is part of a study of TIL therapy for anti-PD-1-resistant metastatic lung cancer.

Source: blood, taken at baseline. The clonotype originates from a person between 30 and 80 years old with non-small cell lung cancer. This rearrangement joins TRBV3-1 (or the pseudogene TRBV3-2) to TRBJ1-1, with 10 bases that match TRBD1. The CDR3 sequence: CASSQYGTGVYEAFF. In nucleotides, the CDR3 is TGTGCCAGCAGCCAATATGGGACAGGGGTTTATGAAGCTTTCTTT.